Following are 32 T cell receptor beta chains from one sample sequenced in a study of cytomegalovirus exposure and HLA in healthy donors. PCR employed 60 Vbeta and 13 Jbeta primers. This table comes from immunoSEQ multiplex PCR, and its TCRdb copy is limited to in-frame clones, with some not included. Recorded for this sample: about 39,000 clones. Sequencing input: PBMCs. These receptor sequences come from a woman in her twenties or thirties in good health and CMV-seropositive.

V usage is TRBV5-1 and J usage is TRBJ2-1; 10 bases are a match to TRBD1. The CDR3 totals 17 residues. The ends lost 1 base at V and 4 bases at J; junction bases unmatched: 8. The germline CDR1 and CDR2 sequences are SGHRS and YFSETQ. This chain's CDR3 is CASSLRVTGGVYNEQFF. The DNA for the CDR3 is TGCGCCAGCAGCTTGAGGGTGACAGGGGGCGTGTACAATGAGCAGTTCTTC.

Points on this clone: Relative to the germline gene, one junction end is altered; a read error may explain this. The same CDR3 can be traced to other DNA sequences in this sample. This chain connects TRBV27 to TRBJ1-6; D is uncertain. The CDR3 consists of 11 residues. Germline lookup yields CDR1 MNHEY and CDR2 SMNVEV (reference sequence). The DNA of the CDR3 is TGTGCCAGCAAAACCGGCGGTCCCCTACACTTT. Protein sequence: CASKTGGPLHF.

The rearrangement joins TRBV10-1 to TRBJ1-2, with D unresolved. The CDR3 is 15 amino acids. Germline-derived CDR1 and CDR2 are WNHNN and SYGVQD (reference sequence). V lost 1 base and J 6 bases, leaving 15 bases between the germline ends. The CDR3 bases are TGCGCCAGCAGTGAGTTCCGGGATGGACGGAATGGCTACACCTTC. Its translation: CASSEFRDGRNGYTF.

This chain joins TRBV29-1 and TRBJ1-1; TRBD1 aligns across 7 bases. Looked up from germline, CDR1 is SQVTM and CDR2 is ANQGSEA. V was pared by 7 bases and J by 1 base, with 9 bases of the junction left unmatched. The CDR3 is made up of 14 amino acids. The CDR3 region has the DNA TGCAGCGGGCAACAGGGGTCGGGGAACACTGAAGCTTTCTTT. Its protein product is CSGQQGSGNTEAFF.

This chain joins TRBV2 and TRBJ1-2; unclear D gene. The CDR3 runs 14 residues. CDR1 and CDR2 from the germline V gene are SNHLY and FYNNEI. V was shortened by 0 bases and J by 2 bases, with 7 bases between the two germline ends. The CDR3 DNA reads TGTGCCAGCAGTGAAGCGGGCAGAAACTATGGCTACACCTTC. It specifies CASSEAGRNYGYTF.

This chain joins TRBV20-1 and TRBJ2-7; no definite D call. The germline gives CDR1 DFQATT, CDR2 SNEGSKA (reference sequence). This CDR3 spans 11 amino acids. Between the trimmed V and J ends, which lost 0 bases and 7 bases, there was a span of 7 bases. The CDR3 loop reads CSARDHREQYF. CDR3 nucleotides: TGCAGTGCTAGAGATCACCGGGAGCAGTACTTC.

The rearrangement joins TRBV2 to TRBJ2-1, with 10 bases fitting TRBD2. Germline V gene sequence: CDR1 SNHLY, CDR2 FYNNEI. The CDR3 is 16 residues long. Trimming took 6 bases from V and 9 from J; bases not matched to a gene: 14. The CDR3 DNA sequence: TGTGCCAGCAGGATACTAGCGGGGCTCCGAGTCGGTGAGCAGTTCTTC. Protein product: CASRILAGLRVGEQFF.

The chain joins TRBV5-1 to TRBJ2-2; 9 nucleotides align to TRBD1. V lost 4 bases, J lost 5 bases, and 3 bases stayed unmatched. The CDR3 loop spans 14 amino acids. CDR1 and CDR2 from the germline V gene are SGHRS and YFSETQ. This chain's CDR3 is CASSRQGGTGELFF. CDR3 DNA sequence: TGCGCCAGCAGCCGACAGGGGGGTACCGGGGAGCTGTTTTTT. Variable domain in full (rest from reference TRBV5-1 and TRBJ2-2): KAGVTQTPRYLIKTRGQQVTLSCSPISGHRSVSWYQQTPGQGLQFLFEYFSETQRNKGNFPGRFSGRQFSNSRSEMNVSTLELGDSALYLCASSRQGGTGELFFGEGSRLTVL.

The chain joins TRBV7-6 to TRBJ2-7, with a possible D match to TRBD2 (5 bases). The V end lost 5 bases, the J end lost 0 bases, and 11 bases lay between the germline ends. The CDR3 is made up of 14 amino acids. The germline gives CDR1 SGHVS, CDR2 FNYEAQ. This CDR3 is CASSASGSSYEQYF. The CDR3 region has the DNA TGTGCCAGCAGCGCGTCGGGGAGCTCCTACGAGCAGTACTTC.

The rearrangement joins TRBV10-3 to TRBJ2-1, with 7 bases matching TRBD1. The CDR3 spans 11 residues. Germline V gene lookup returns CDR1 ENHRY and CDR2 SYGVKD. J gave up 7 bases and V 8 bases, and 2 bases lay outside the gene matches. The CDR3 bases are TGTGCCATCTCACAGGGGAATGAGCAGTTCTTC. Translated, it gives CAISQGNEQFF.

This rearrangement joins TRBV19 to TRBJ1-2, with 8 bases that match TRBD1. The CDR3 is made up of 16 amino acids. CDR1 is LNHDA and CDR2 is SQIVND in the germline V gene (reference sequence). The V gene end was trimmed by 3 bases and the J gene end by 4 bases; junction bases not matched to a gene: 10. The CDR3 is CASSMWTGPAAYGYTF. The CDR3, as DNA: TGTGCCAGTAGTATGTGGACAGGGCCGGCAGCCTATGGCTACACCTTC.

The chain joins TRBV15 to TRBJ2-7; D call uncertain. This CDR3 has 16 residues. Germline values: CDR1 LNHNV, CDR2 YYDKDF (reference sequence). The V end lost 0 bases, the J end lost 6 bases, and 18 bases lay between the germline ends. CDR3 region: CATSRDGRSLSGEQYF. The CDR3 bases are TGTGCCACCAGCAGAGATGGTAGGAGTTTAAGTGGCGAGCAGTACTTC.

The V and J genes are TRBV18 and TRBJ2-5; 8 positions agree with TRBD1. J gave up 0 bases and V 3 bases, and 6 bases lay outside the gene matches. The germline gives CDR1 KGHSH, CDR2 LQKENI. This CDR3 is 16 amino acids long. CDR3 residues: CASSPSTGGYQETQYF. The CDR3 DNA is TGTGCCAGCTCACCCAGCACAGGGGGGTACCAAGAGACCCAGTACTTC.

The chain carries TRBV29-1 and TRBJ2-5; 13 bases agree with TRBD2. The germline gives CDR1 SQVTM, CDR2 ANQGSEA. CDR3 size: 14 residues. The V segment lost 6 bases and the J segment 4 bases; nucleotides outside the gene matches: 5. CDR3 loop: CSVAGTSGVETQYF. CDR3 nucleotides: TGCAGCGTGGCCGGGACTAGCGGGGTAGAGACCCAGTACTTC.

The gene calls are TRBV7-8 and TRBJ2-3; 7 nucleotides line up with TRBD1. The germline V gene has CDR1 SGHVS and CDR2 FQNEAQ. CDR3 length: 16 amino acids. V shed 2 bases and J 5 bases; nucleotides not matched to a gene: 10. In DNA form, the CDR3 reads TGTGCCAGCAGCTTACGGACAGGCAAAAGGATAGATACGCAGTATTTT. This sequence encodes CASSLRTGKRIDTQYF.

The V and J genes are TRBV6-1 and TRBJ2-7; TRBD2 matches at 10 bases. V shed 1 base, J shed 7 bases, and the junction held 4 bases outside the gene matches. Germline CDR1 reads MNHNS; CDR2 reads SASEGT. The CDR3 spans 14 residues. DNA for the CDR3: TGTGCCAGCAGTGAAGAACTAGCGGGGTGGGAGCAGTACTTC. Its protein product is CASSEELAGWEQYF.

The rearrangement joins TRBV10-1 to TRBJ2-1, with 14 bases matching TRBD2. After removal of 4 bases from V and 6 bases from J, the junction contained 5 bases not matched to a gene. Looked up from germline, CDR1 is WNHNN and CDR2 is SYGVQD (reference sequence). The CDR3 has 16 residues. The CDR3 reads CASSGLTSGGANEQFF. In DNA, the CDR3 is TGCGCCAGCAGTGGATTGACTAGCGGGGGGGCCAATGAGCAGTTCTTC.

J is TRBJ2-5 and V is TRBV5-6, with 13 bases fitting TRBD2. CDR3 size: 16 residues. Per germline, CDR1 SGHDT and CDR2 YYEEEE. The trim removed 2 bases at V and 5 bases at J, leaving 6 bases unmatched. CDR3 protein: CASSFLPGLAGETQYF. The CDR3 DNA sequence: TGTGCCAGCAGCTTCTTACCGGGACTAGCGGGGGAGACCCAGTACTTC.

The chain has TRBV7-9 and TRBJ2-2, with D possibly being TRBD1 (6 bases). With 5 bases removed from V and 4 bases from J, the gap between germline ends came to 11 bases. This CDR3 comprises 14 residues. Germline V CDR1 and CDR2: SEHNR, FQNEAQ (reference sequence). The CDR3 DNA reads as TGTGCCAGCAGCACCCAAGGGGGCACCGGGGAGCTGTTTTTT. Translated: CASSTQGGTGELFF.

The V gene is TRBV11-2, the J gene TRBJ2-7, with 8 bases aligning to TRBD1. CDR1 and CDR2 (germline): SGHAT, FQNNGV. The CDR3 covers 18 residues. J gave up 3 bases and V 1 base, and 14 bases lay outside the gene matches. In DNA, the CDR3 is TGTGCCAGCAGCTTAGCCCACGAGACGGGGACAGGATTCTACGAGCAGTACTTC. Encoded protein: CASSLAHETGTGFYEQYF.

This sequence joins TRBV7-2 and TRBJ2-6, with D unclear. Trimming shortened V by 1 base and J by 0 bases, and 7 bases separated the two germline ends. This CDR3 comprises 16 residues. Germline V lookup: CDR1 SGHTA, CDR2 FQGNSA. The CDR3 nucleotides are TGTGCCAGCAGCTTAGTCACGAGCTCTGGGGCCAACGTCCTGACTTTC. Amino acid sequence: CASSLVTSSGANVLTF.

V gene TRBV5-1 combines with J gene TRBJ2-3, with 8 nucleotides matching TRBD1. Germline-derived CDR1 and CDR2 are SGHRS and YFSETQ. The CDR3 length is 15 residues. Trimming cost V 4 bases and J 2 bases; bases outside gene matches: 6. CDR3 loop: CASSPRQGYTDTQYF. The CDR3 nucleotides are TGCGCCAGCAGCCCCCGACAGGGGTACACAGATACGCAGTATTTT.

This rearrangement joins TRBV20-1 to TRBJ2-3, with D uncertain. V was clipped by 8 bases and J by 6 bases, with 12 bases between them. CDR3 length: 11 residues. CDR1 and CDR2 from the germline V gene are DFQATT and SNEGSKA (reference sequence). Written as DNA, the CDR3 is TGCAGTCAATTCATCGGTGATACGCAGTATTTT. Translating it yields CSQFIGDTQYF.

The rearrangement links TRBV29-1 to TRBJ2-2, with D perhaps matching TRBD1 (5 bases). Germline CDR1 reads SQVTM; CDR2 reads ANQGSEA. Trimming cost V 4 bases and J 6 bases, with 12 bases left between them. This CDR3 spans 13 amino acids. The CDR3 protein is CSVGMLGAGELFF. DNA of the CDR3: TGCAGCGTTGGAATGTTAGGGGCCGGGGAGCTGTTTTTT.

V is TRBV10-3 and J is TRBJ2-3; 8 positions agree with TRBD2. Germline V gene data show CDR1 as ENHRY and CDR2 as SYGVKD. The CDR3 contains 16 residues. V shed 7 bases, J shed 6 bases, and the junction held 15 bases outside the gene matches. The CDR3 sequence: CAITPGAGGLTDTQYF. The CDR3, as DNA: TGTGCCATCACCCCTGGGGCGGGGGGTCTCACGGATACGCAGTATTTT.

The CDR3 sequence: CATLRGGANYGYTF. CDR3 in DNA: TGTGCCACCCTGCGGGGAGGGGCTAACTATGGCTACACCTTC. The rearrangement links TRBV19 to TRBJ1-2, with a weak D call TRBD1 (5 bases). The CDR3 has 14 residues. V was pared by 10 bases and J by 0 bases, with 15 bases between. Germline loops: CDR1 LNHDA, CDR2 SQIVND (reference sequence). Drawing the rest from reference TRBV19 and TRBJ1-2, the complete variable domain is DGGITQSPKYLFRKEGQNVTLSCEQNLNHDAMYWYRQDPGQGLRLIYYSQIVNDFQKGDIAEGYSVSREKKESFPLTVTSAQKNPTAFYLCATLRGGANYGYTFGSGTRLTVV.

The chain combines TRBV6-1 with TRBJ1-5, with D tentatively TRBD1 (5 bases). Trimming removed 5 bases from V and 6 bases from J, with 14 bases in between. CDR1 is MNHNS and CDR2 is SASEGT in the germline V gene. The CDR3 contains 14 residues. Here the CDR3 reads CASSQTWGGQPQHF. The CDR3 nucleotides are TGTGCCAGCAGTCAAACGTGGGGGGGTCAGCCCCAGCATTTT.

The gene calls are TRBV11-2 and TRBJ2-6; 9 nucleotides align to TRBD2. The CDR3 has 18 amino acids. CDR1 and CDR2 from the germline V gene are SGHAT and FQNNGV. Trimming took 5 bases from V and 2 from J; bases not matched to a gene: 10. The CDR3 loop is CASSLKASGEAGANVLTF. CDR3 nucleotides: TGTGCCAGCAGCCTAAAAGCTAGCGGGGAAGCTGGGGCCAACGTCCTGACTTTC.

CDR3 protein: CASSLIQRTSDNEQFF. The CDR3 DNA reads as TGTGCCAGCAGCCTAATCCAGCGGACTTCCGACAATGAGCAGTTCTTC. V gene TRBV7-8 combines with J gene TRBJ2-1; weak D call: TRBD2 (5 bases). CDR1 SGHVS and CDR2 FQNEAQ come from the germline V gene. The CDR3 totals 16 residues. Trimming removed 5 bases from V and 5 bases from J, with 19 bases in between.

The chain combines TRBV7-8 with TRBJ1-1, with D unclear. Trimming took 5 bases from V and 0 from J, leaving 16 bases between them. In germline, CDR1 is SGHVS, CDR2 FQNEAQ. The CDR3 consists of 16 residues. The CDR3 DNA reads TGTGCCAGCAGCCCCGGCGCTCGCGGTCTGAACACTGAAGCTTTCTTT. Translation: CASSPGARGLNTEAFF.

The chain joins TRBV18 to TRBJ1-3; D not resolved. Germline V gives CDR1 KGHSH, CDR2 LQKENI. V was cut by 2 bases and J by 0 bases, with 14 bases left in between. The CDR3 length is 17 residues. CDR3 in DNA: TGTGCCAGCTCACCATCGGGAAAACGCCTCTCTGGAAACACCATATATTTT. It translates to CASSPSGKRLSGNTIYF.

The chain links TRBV18 to TRBJ1-1; possible D gene TRBD1, 6 bases. The V end was cut by 5 bases, the J end by 5 bases, with 12 bases between. The CDR3 has 13 residues. Germline-derived CDR1 and CDR2 are KGHSH and LQKENI. CDR3: CASSSGESTEAFF. DNA of the CDR3: TGTGCCAGCTCATCAGGGGAATCGACTGAAGCTTTCTTT.